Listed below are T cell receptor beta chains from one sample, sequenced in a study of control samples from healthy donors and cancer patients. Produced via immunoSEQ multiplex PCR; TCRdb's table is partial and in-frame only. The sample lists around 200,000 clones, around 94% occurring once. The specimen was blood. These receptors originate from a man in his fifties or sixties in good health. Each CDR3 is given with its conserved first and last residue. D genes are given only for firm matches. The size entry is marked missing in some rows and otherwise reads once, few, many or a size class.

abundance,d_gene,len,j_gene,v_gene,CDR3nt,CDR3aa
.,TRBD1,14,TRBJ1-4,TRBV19,TGTGCCAGTTTAAGACAGGGTGTGGGAGAAAAACTGTTTTTT,CASLRQGVGEKLFF
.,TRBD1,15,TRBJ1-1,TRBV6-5,TGTGCCAGCCATCAACCGGGACAGGGTCTCACTGAAGCTTTCTTT,CASHQPGQGLTEAFF
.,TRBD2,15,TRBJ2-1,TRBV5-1,TGCGCCAGCAGCCCCAGCGGGGCCCCCTCCAATGAGCAGTTCTTC,CASSPSGAPSNEQFF
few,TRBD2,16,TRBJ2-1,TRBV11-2,TGTGCCAGCAGCTTAGTCGTAGCGGGGCCCTACAATGAGCAGTTCTTC,CASSLVVAGPYNEQFF
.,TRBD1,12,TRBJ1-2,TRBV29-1,TGCAGCGTTCAAACAGGGGGCTATGGCTACACCTTC,CSVQTGGYGYTF
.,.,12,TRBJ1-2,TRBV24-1,TGTGCCACCAGTGACAATAGGGAAGGCTACACCTTC,CATSDNREGYTF
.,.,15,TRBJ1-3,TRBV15,TGTGCCACCAGCAGAGATTTTACCTCTGGAAACACCATATATTTT,CATSRDFTSGNTIYF
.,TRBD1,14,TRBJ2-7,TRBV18,TGTGCCAGCTCACCATCGGGACAGGGTTACGAGCAGTACTTC,CASSPSGQGYEQYF
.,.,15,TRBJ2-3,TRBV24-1,TGTGCCACCAGTGGTGGGGGGACCCCTTGGGATACGCAGTATTTT,CATSGGGTPWDTQYF
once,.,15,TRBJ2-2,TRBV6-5,TGTGCCAGCAGTTCTCTCGGGACGTACACCGGGGAGCTGTTTTTT,CASSSLGTYTGELFF
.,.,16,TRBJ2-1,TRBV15,TGTGCCACCAGCAGAGACCAGCAATCCTCCTACAATGAGCAGTTCTTC,CATSRDQQSSYNEQFF
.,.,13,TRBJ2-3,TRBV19,TGTGCCAGTAGTCTTAAGCCCGCCGATACGCAGTATTTT,CASSLKPADTQYF
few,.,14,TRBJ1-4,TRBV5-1,TGCGCCAGCAGCTTGCAAGGGTCTGTCGAAAAACTGTTTTTT,CASSLQGSVEKLFF
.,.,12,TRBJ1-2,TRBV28,TGTGCCAGCAGTTTAGCAGAGGGGCGCTACACCTTC,CASSLAEGRYTF
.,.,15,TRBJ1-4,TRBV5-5,TGTGCCAGCAGCTTGTCGTTCGGGGCAGGAGAAAAACTGTTTTTT,CASSLSFGAGEKLFF
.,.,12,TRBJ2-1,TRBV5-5,TGTGCCAGCAGCTTGGTCACCAATGAGCAGTTCTTC,CASSLVTNEQFF
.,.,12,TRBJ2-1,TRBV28,TGTGCCACCACCGCAGGGTACAATGAGCAGTTCTTC,CATTAGYNEQFF
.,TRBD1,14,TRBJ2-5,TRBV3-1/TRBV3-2,TGTGCCAGCAGCCGCGGACAGGGGAGGGAGACCCAGTACTTC,CASSRGQGRETQYF
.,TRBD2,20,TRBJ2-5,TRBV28,TGTGCCAGCAGTTTATTTTCTAGCGGGGGGGCAAGTCGCCGTGGGGAGACCCAGTACTTC,CASSLFSSGGASRRGETQYF
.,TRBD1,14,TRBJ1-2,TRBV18,TGTGCCAGCTCATTTTCGACAGGGCTGAATGGCTACACCTTC,CASSFSTGLNGYTF
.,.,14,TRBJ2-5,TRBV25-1,TGTGCCAGCAGTGTACAGGCCGGTTCTGAGACCCAGTACTTC,CASSVQAGSETQYF
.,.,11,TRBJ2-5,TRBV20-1,TGCAGTGCCCCCTGGCGGGAGACCCAGTACTTC,CSAPWRETQYF
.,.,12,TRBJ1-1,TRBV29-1,TGCAGCGTAGGAGGAGCGGGGACTGAAGCTTTCTTT,CSVGGAGTEAFF
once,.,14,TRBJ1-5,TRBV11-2,TGTGCCAGCAGCGTTACAGGGTCGGTCCAGCCCCAGCATTTT,CASSVTGSVQPQHF
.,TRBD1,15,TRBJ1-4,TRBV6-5,TGTGCCAGCAGTTCCCTTCCAGGGGGCTCTGAAAAACTGTTTTTT,CASSSLPGGSEKLFF
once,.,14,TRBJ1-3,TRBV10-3,TGTGCCATCAGTGAATGGGACGGTGGAAACACCATATATTTT,CAISEWDGGNTIYF
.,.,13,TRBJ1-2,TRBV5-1,TGCGCCAGCAGCTTAGGTGACGGGGATGGCTACACCTTC,CASSLGDGDGYTF
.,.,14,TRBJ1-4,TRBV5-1,TGCGCCAGCAGCTTGGAAGGCTCGAGGGAAAAACTGTTTTTT,CASSLEGSREKLFF
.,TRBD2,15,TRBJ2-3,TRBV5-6,TGTGCCAGCAGCTTGGAAGGCGGGGGGGCATATACGCAGTATTTT,CASSLEGGGAYTQYF
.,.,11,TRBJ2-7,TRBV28,TGTGCCAGCAGTTTTCTATCCGAGCAGTACTTC,CASSFLSEQYF
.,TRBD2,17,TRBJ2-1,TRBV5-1,TGCGCCAGCAGCTCCGGTCCTAGCGGGGGGCCCTACAATGAGCAGTTCTTC,CASSSGPSGGPYNEQFF
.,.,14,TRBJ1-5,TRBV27,TGTGCCAGCAGTATAAGAGGATATGGGCAGCCCCAGCATTTT,CASSIRGYGQPQHF
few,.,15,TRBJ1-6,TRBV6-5,TGTGCCAGCAAGAGAGAGCTCGATAATAATTCACCCCTCCACTTT,CASKRELDNNSPLHF
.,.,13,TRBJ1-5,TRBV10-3,TGTGCCATCGGAACAGGGTCGAATCAGCCCCAGCATTTT,CAIGTGSNQPQHF
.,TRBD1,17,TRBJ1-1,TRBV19,TGTGCCAGTAGTGGGCCGGGACAGGGGGTAAGTGGCACTGAAGCTTTCTTT,CASSGPGQGVSGTEAFF
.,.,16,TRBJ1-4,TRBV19,TGTGCCAGTAGTCAAACCCGGACTTCAGACGGGGAAAAACTGTTTTTT,CASSQTRTSDGEKLFF
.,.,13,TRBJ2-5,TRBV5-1,TGCGCCAGCAGGGACAGTGTCGGAGAGACCCAGTACTTC,CASRDSVGETQYF
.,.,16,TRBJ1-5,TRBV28,TGTGCCAGCAGGCCTGACGGAGGATATAGCAATCAGCCCCAGCATTTT,CASRPDGGYSNQPQHF
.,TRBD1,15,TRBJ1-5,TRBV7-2,TGTGCCAGCAGCTTAACTGACAGGGGGCAGCAGCCCCAGCATTTT,CASSLTDRGQQPQHF
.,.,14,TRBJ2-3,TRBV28,TGTGCCAGCAGTTTACGAGGGGAAACAGATACGCAGTATTTT,CASSLRGETDTQYF
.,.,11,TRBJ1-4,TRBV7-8,TGTGCCAGCAGCTTGAATGAAAAACTGTTTTTT,CASSLNEKLFF
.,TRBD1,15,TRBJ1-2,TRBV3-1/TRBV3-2,TGTGCCAGCAGCCAAGTGCAGGGGGTCATTGGGGGCTACACCTTC,CASSQVQGVIGGYTF
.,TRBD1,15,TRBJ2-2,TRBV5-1,TGCGCCAGCAGCTTGGCACAGGGGGTAACCGGGGAGCTGTTTTTT,CASSLAQGVTGELFF
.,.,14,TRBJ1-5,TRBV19,TGTGCCAGTAGCACCAGGAACGCTAATCAGCCCCAGCATTTT,CASSTRNANQPQHF